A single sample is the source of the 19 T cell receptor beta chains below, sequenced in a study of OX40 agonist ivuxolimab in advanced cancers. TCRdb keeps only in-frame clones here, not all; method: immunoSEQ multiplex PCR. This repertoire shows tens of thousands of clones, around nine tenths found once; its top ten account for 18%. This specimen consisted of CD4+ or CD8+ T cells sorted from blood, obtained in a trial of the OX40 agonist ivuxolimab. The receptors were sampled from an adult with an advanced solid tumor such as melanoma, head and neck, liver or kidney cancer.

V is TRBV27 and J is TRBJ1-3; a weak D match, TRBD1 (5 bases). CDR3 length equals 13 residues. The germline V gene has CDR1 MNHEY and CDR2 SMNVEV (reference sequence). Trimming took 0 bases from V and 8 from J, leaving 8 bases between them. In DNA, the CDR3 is TGTGCCAGCAGTTTATCCAGGGTTGACACCATATATTTT. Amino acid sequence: CASSLSRVDTIYF.

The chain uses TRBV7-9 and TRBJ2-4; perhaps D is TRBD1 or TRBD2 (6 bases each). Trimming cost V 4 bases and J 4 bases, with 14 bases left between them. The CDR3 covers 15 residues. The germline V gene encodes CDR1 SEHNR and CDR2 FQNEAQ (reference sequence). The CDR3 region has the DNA TGTGCCAGCAGCTCACAAGGGGGGCGAAAAAACATTCAGTACTTC. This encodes CASSSQGGRKNIQYF.

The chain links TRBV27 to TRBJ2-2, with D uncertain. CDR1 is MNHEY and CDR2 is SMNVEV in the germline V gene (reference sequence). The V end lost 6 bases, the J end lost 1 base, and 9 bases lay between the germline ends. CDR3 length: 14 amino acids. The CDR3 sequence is CASSQTMNTGELFF. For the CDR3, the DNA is TGTGCCAGCAGCCAAACGATGAACACCGGGGAGCTGTTTTTT.

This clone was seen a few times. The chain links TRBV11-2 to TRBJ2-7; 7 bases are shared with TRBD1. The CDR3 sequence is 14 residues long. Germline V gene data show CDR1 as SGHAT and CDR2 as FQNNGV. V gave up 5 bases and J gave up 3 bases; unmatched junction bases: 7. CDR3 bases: TGTGCCAGCAGCCCGACAGGGAGAATCTACGAGCAGTACTTC. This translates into CASSPTGRIYEQYF.

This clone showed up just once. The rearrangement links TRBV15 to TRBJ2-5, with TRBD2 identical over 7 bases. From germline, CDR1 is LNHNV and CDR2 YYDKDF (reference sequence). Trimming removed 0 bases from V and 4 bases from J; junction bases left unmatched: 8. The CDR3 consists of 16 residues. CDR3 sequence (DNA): TGTGCCACCAGCAGAGATGGGCGGGAGTTCATAGAGACCCAGTACTTC. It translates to CATSRDGREFIETQYF.

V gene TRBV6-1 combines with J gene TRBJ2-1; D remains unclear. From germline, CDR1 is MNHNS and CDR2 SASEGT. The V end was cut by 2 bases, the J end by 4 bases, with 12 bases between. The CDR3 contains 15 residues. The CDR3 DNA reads TGTGCCAGCAGTGAACTCTTGGTGGATTACAATGAGCAGTTCTTC. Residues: CASSELLVDYNEQFF.

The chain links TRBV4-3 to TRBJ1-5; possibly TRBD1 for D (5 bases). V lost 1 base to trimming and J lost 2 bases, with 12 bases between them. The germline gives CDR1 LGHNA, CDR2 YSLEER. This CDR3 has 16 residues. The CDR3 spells CASSQVWQGGNQPQHF. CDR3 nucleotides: TGCGCCAGCAGCCAAGTCTGGCAGGGCGGCAATCAGCCCCAGCATTTT.

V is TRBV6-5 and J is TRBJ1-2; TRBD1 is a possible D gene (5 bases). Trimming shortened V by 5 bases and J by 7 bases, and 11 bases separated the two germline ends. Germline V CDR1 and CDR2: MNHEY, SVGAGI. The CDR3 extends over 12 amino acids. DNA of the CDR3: TGTGCCAGCAGTAGCCTCAGGGCTGGCTACACCTTC. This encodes CASSSLRAGYTF.

CDR3 in amino acids: CASSLQGLPSGNTIYF. The CDR3 DNA reads as TGTGCCAGCAGCTTACAGGGCCTTCCCTCTGGAAACACCATATATTTT. The chain combines TRBV9 with TRBJ1-3; tentatively, D is TRBD1 (6 bases). Germline lookup yields CDR1 SGDLS and CDR2 YYNGEE. Between the trimmed V and J ends, which lost 4 bases and 0 bases, there was a span of 14 bases. This CDR3 contains 16 residues.

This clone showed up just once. This CDR3 is CASSQVSGVTEAFF. The DNA for the CDR3 is TGCGCCAGCAGCCAAGTGTCAGGGGTAACTGAAGCTTTCTTT. V and J are TRBV4-1 and TRBJ1-1; possibly TRBD1 for D (6 bases). V was shortened by 1 base and J by 5 bases, with 11 bases between the two germline ends. Germline assignment: CDR1 MGHRA and CDR2 YSYEKL. CDR3 size: 14 residues.

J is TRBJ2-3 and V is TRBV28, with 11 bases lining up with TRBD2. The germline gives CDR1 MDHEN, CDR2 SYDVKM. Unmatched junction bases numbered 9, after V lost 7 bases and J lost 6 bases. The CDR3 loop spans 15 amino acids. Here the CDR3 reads CASTHRLAGPDTQYF. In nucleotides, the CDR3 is TGTGCCAGCACCCACCGACTAGCGGGACCCGATACGCAGTATTTT.

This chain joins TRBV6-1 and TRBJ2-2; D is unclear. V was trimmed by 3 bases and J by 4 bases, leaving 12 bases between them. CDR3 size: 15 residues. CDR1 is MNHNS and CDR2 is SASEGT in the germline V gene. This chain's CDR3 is CASSDPNRRTGELFF. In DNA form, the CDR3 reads TGTGCCAGCAGTGACCCGAATCGGCGCACCGGGGAGCTGTTTTTT.

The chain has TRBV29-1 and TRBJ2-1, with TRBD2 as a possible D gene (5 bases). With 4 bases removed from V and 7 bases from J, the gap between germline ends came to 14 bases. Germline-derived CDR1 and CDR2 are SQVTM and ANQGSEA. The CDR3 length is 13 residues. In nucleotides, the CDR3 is TGCAGCGTTGCCATGGACTTAAAAAATGAGCAGTTCTTC. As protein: CSVAMDLKNEQFF.

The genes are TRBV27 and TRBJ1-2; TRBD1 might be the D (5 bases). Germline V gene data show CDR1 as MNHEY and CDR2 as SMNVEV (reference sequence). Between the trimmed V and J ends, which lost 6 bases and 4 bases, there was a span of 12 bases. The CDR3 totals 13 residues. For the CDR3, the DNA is TGTGCCAGCAGCCCTCAGGGTAGCTATGGCTACACCTTC. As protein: CASSPQGSYGYTF.

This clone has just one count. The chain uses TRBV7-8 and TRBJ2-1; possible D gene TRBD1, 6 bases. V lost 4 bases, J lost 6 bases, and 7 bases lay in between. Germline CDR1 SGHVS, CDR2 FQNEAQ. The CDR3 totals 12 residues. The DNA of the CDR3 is TGTGCCAGCAGCTCGGACAGCAATGAGCAGTTCTTC. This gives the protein CASSSDSNEQFF. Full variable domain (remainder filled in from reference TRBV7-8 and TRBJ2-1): GAGVSQSPRYKVAKRGQDVALRCDPISGHVSLFWYQQALGQGPEFLTYFQNEAQLDKSGLPSDRFFAERPEGSVSTLKIQRTQQEDSAVYLCASSSDSNEQFFGPGTRLTVL.

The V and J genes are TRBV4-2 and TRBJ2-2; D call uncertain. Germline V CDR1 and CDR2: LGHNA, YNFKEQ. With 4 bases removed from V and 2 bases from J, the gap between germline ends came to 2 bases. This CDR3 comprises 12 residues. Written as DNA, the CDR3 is TGTGCCAGCAGCCTCAACACCGGGGAGCTGTTTTTT. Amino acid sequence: CASSLNTGELFF.

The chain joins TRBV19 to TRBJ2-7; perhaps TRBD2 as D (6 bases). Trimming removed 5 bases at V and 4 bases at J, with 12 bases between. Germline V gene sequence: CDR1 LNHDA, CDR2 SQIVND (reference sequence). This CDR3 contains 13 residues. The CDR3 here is CASSFGGLYEQYF. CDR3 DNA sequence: TGTGCCAGTAGTTTCGGGGGTTTGTACGAGCAGTACTTC. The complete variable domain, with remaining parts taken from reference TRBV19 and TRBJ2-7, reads DGGITQSPKYLFRKEGQNVTLSCEQNLNHDAMYWYRQDPGQGLRLIYYSQIVNDFQKGDIAEGYSVSREKKESFPLTVTSAQKNPTAFYLCASSFGGLYEQYFGPGTRLTVT.

In nucleotides, the CDR3 is TGTGCCAGCAGCCATCTGCCCTTGAGCGGGAGGGGAGACAATGAGCAGTTCTTC. This translates into CASSHLPLSGRGDNEQFF. The genes are TRBV11-3 and TRBJ2-1, with TRBD2 identical over 10 bases. V dropped 5 bases and J dropped 5; count of bases not matched to a gene: 15. Germline V lookup: CDR1 SGHNT, CDR2 YENEEA. The CDR3 has 18 residues.

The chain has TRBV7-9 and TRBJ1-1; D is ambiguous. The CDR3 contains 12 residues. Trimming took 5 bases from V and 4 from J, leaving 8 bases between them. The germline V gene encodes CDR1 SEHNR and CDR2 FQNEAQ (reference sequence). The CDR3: CASSPGVTEAFF. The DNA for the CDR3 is TGTGCCAGCAGCCCTGGGGTCACTGAAGCTTTCTTT. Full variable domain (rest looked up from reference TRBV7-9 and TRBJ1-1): DTGVSQNPRHKITKRGQNVTFRCDPISEHNRLYWYRQTLGQGPEFLTYFQNEAQLEKSRLLSDRFSAERPKGSFSTLEIQRTEQGDSAMYLCASSPGVTEAFFGQGTRLTVV.